The 5 T cell receptor beta chains below come from one sample, sequenced in a study of CD8 T cells in Susac syndrome. RNA totalling roughly 0.45 to 1 ug underwent reverse transcription with random hexamers. TCRdb re-analysed the immunoSEQ multiplex PCR reads in MiXCR, keeping a single row per CDR3 protein. The data hold some 57,000 distinct CDR3 sequences, with around 94% observed a single time. What was sequenced was CD8+ T cells from PBMCs. The source is a human donor in good health.

This clonotype appeared a single time. The chain recombines TRBV7-3 with TRBJ2-3; D is undetermined. The germline CDR1 and CDR2 sequences are SGHTA and FQGTGA. The CDR3 loop spans 16 amino acids. V shed 1 base and J shed 2 bases, with 13 bases lying between them. The CDR3: CASSLKVLPNTDTQYF. The CDR3 nucleotides read TGTGCCAGCAGCTTAAAGGTGTTGCCTAACACAGATACGCAGTATTTT.

The V and J genes are TRBV12-3 or TRBV12-4 and TRBJ2-1; 12 bases map to TRBD1. Trimming cost V 7 bases and J 5 bases; bases outside gene matches: 3. The CDR3 length is 14 residues. The CDR3 region is CASMGTGGHNEQFF. CDR3 in DNA: TGTGCCAGCATGGGGACAGGGGGCCACAATGAGCAGTTCTTC.

The V and J genes are TRBV7-9 and TRBJ2-1; weak D call: TRBD1 (6 bases). Per germline, CDR1 SEHNR and CDR2 FQNEAQ (reference sequence). The CDR3 totals 16 residues. The germline V and J ends were trimmed by 5 bases and 3 bases, with 17 bases remaining between them. The CDR3 bases are TGTGCCAGCAGCGAAAGAGCAGGGGAGTTCTACAATGAGCAGTTCTTC. Amino acid sequence: CASSERAGEFYNEQFF.

The J gene is TRBJ1-5, the V gene TRBV19; D not certain. Germline V CDR1 and CDR2: LNHDA, SQIVND (reference sequence). V gave up 1 base and J gave up 3 bases, with 7 bases separating them. The CDR3 runs 14 residues. The CDR3 loop is CASSIGGNNQPQHF. CDR3 nucleotides: TGTGCCAGTAGTATAGGAGGGAACAATCAGCCCCAGCATTTT.

The rearrangement links TRBV11-2 to TRBJ2-7; TRBD1 agrees at 7 bases. V was clipped by 8 bases and J by 1 base; unmatched bases: 11. The CDR3 runs 15 residues. Germline V gene data show CDR1 as SGHAT and CDR2 as FQNNGV. The CDR3 sequence: CASGTVATGSYEQYF. The CDR3 DNA reads TGTGCCAGCGGGACAGTCGCTACAGGGTCCTACGAGCAGTACTTC.